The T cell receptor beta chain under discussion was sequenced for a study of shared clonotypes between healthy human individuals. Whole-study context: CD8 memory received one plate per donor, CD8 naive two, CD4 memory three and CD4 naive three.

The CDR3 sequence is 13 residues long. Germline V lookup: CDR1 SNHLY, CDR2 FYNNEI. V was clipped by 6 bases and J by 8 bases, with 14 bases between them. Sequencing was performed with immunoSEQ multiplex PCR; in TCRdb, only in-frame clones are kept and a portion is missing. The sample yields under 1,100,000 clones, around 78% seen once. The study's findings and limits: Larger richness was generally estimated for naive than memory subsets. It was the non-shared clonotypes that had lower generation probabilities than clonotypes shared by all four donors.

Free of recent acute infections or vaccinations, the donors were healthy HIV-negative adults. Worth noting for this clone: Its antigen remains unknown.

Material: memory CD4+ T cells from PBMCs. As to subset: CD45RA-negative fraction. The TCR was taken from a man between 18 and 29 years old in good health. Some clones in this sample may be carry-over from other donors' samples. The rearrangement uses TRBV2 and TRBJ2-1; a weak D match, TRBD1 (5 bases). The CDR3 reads CASSRNLGDEQFF. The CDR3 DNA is TGTGCCAGCAGCCGAAACCTAGGGGATGAGCAGTTCTTC.